The rows below give T cell receptor beta chains drawn from one sample of a study of T-cell memory formation after mild COVID-19. Each CDR3 protein gets one entry after TCRdb re-called the 5' RACE reads with MiXCR. The sample lists around 140,000 distinct CDR3 sequences, over 6% occurring once. Sequencing input: PBMCs or a T cell subset sorted from them (not recorded which). These receptors originate from an adult woman who had mild COVID-19 (a few samples of this study predate the infection). Cell type and time point are not known. The CDR3 runs from the conserved cysteine through the conserved F or W. A D gene is named only where the DNA matches it firmly. The size of a clone is reported for some rows only, either as once, few or many, or as a class for expanded clones.

15	many	TRBV4-2	TRBJ1-5	-	CASSQERGGNQPQHF	TGTGCCAGCAGCCAAGAACGGGGCGGCAATCAGCCCCAGCATTTT
15	many	TRBV11-3	TRBJ2-1	TRBD2	CASSLVAGGRNEQFF	TGTGCCAGCAGCTTAGTAGCGGGAGGGCGTAATGAGCAGTTCTTC
12	many	TRBV29-1	TRBJ2-7	TRBD1	CSVGTGGNEQYF	TGCAGCGTTGGGACAGGGGGTAACGAGCAGTACTTC
16	many	TRBV4-3	TRBJ2-1	-	CASSQDSGSSYNEQFF	TGCGCCAGCAGCCAAGATTCGGGGAGCTCCTACAATGAGCAGTTCTTC
14	many	TRBV21-1	TRBJ2-7	-	CARIRTSGRVEQYF	TGTGCCAGGATTAGGACTAGCGGGAGAGTCGAGCAGTACTTC
15	many	TRBV29-1	TRBJ2-2	TRBD2	CSAKGSGGLTGELFF	TGCAGCGCAAAGGGTAGCGGGGGACTCACCGGGGAGCTGTTTTTT
16	-	TRBV4-1	TRBJ1-5	-	CASSQDPGTSNQPQHF	TGCGCCAGCAGCCAAGATCCGGGGACGAGCAATCAGCCCCAGCATTTT
13	many	TRBV18	TRBJ1-1	-	CASSMDGYTEAFF	TGTGCCAGCTCAATGGACGGCTACACTGAAGCTTTCTTT
13	few	TRBV20-1	TRBJ1-5	TRBD1	CSPDRVSNQPQHF	TGCAGTCCGGACAGGGTCAGCAATCAGCCCCAGCATTTT
15	many	TRBV20-1	TRBJ2-3	TRBD2	CSARDASSGGDTQYF	TGCAGTGCTAGAGATGCGTCTAGCGGTGGAGATACGCAGTATTTT
14	-	TRBV3-1	TRBJ1-1	-	CASSPSLQYTVAFF	TGTGCCAGCAGCCCCTCATTACAGTACACTGTGGCTTTCTTT
12	many	TRBV29-1	TRBJ2-7	TRBD1	CSATTGPYEQYF	TGCAGCGCGACGACAGGGCCCTACGAGCAGTACTTC
14	few	TRBV4-2	TRBJ2-2	-	CASSPRPRSGELFF	TGTGCCAGCAGCCCCCGTCCAAGGAGCGGGGAGCTGTTTTTT
13	many	TRBV12-3/TRBV12-4	TRBJ2-1	-	CASSLGASNEQFF	TGTGCCAGCAGCCTCGGGGCCAGCAATGAGCAGTTCTTC
16	few	TRBV12-3/TRBV12-4	TRBJ1-4	TRBD1	CASSLGRQGTNEKLFF	TGTGCCAGCAGTTTAGGCCGACAGGGGACTAATGAAAAACTGTTTTTT
21	-	TRBV27	TRBJ1-6	-	CASSLYGRRASPISNGRPLHF	TGTGCCAGCAGTTTATACGGCAGGAGGGCCAGCCCCATCAGTAATGGGAGACCCCTCCACTTT
15	few	TRBV5-5	TRBJ1-2	-	CASSLGQQTNYGYTF	TGTGCCAGCAGCTTGGGTCAACAGACTAACTATGGCTACACCTTC